Only a few counts were recorded for the clone carrying this TCR beta chain. Losses at the gene ends were 3 bases for V and 5 bases for J; bases not matched to a gene: 7. The germline gives CDR1 SGHRS, CDR2 YFSETQ. The CDR3 runs 16 residues. TCRdb independently ran MiXCR on the 5' RACE reads; one entry per CDR3 protein. The table includes approximately 160,000 distinct CDR3 sequences, about 6% detected once. This specimen belongs to a study of T cells after yellow fever vaccination. The TCR sequence derives from a man between 18 and 29 years old who received the YFV17D yellow fever vaccine. The rearrangement joins TRBV5-1 to TRBJ2-1; 11 bases fit TRBD1. Sequencing was performed on CD4+ T cells sorted from PBMCs, taken on the day of the first yellow fever vaccination. The CDR3 DNA reads TGCGCCAGCAGCTCCCGGGGGACAGGGGGTAACAATGAGCAGTTCTTC. The encoded protein is CASSSRGTGGNNEQFF.